Listed below are T cell receptor beta chains from one sample, sequenced in a study of T cells in Graves' hyperthyroidism and ophthalmopathy. Each CDR3 protein gets one entry after TCRdb re-called the multiplex PCR reads with MiXCR. The sample yields about 520,000 distinct CDR3 sequences, roughly a quarter seen once. Material: blood. These receptors were taken from a woman aged 30 to 39 with Graves' ophthalmopathy. Each CDR3 is given with its conserved first and last residue. The D gene is left open where the match is weak. A row's size may be missing; if present it is once, few, many or a size class.

clone_size,v_call,d_call,cdr3_length,j_call,cdr3_nt,cdr3_aa
many,TRBV12-3/TRBV12-4,NA,13,TRBJ2-5,TGTGCCAGCAGTCCGGACTGGGCGGAGACCCAGTACTTC,CASSPDWAETQYF
NA,TRBV2,NA,15,TRBJ1-2,TGTGCCAGCAGGCAGGAGGGGACCCCTCACTATGGCTACACCTTC,CASRQEGTPHYGYTF
few,TRBV10-1,NA,13,TRBJ1-1,TGCGCCAGCAGTCGACATGTGAGCACTGAAGCTTTCTTT,CASSRHVSTEAFF
few,TRBV15,NA,14,TRBJ1-1,TGTGCCACCAGCAGAGGGGGGGAGAGGAGTGGAGCTTTCTTT,CATSRGGERSGAFF
few,TRBV9,TRBD2,15,TRBJ2-7,TGTGCCAGCAGCGGCGGGACTAGCATGTCCTACGAGCAGTACTTC,CASSGGTSMSYEQYF
NA,TRBV6-1,TRBD2,15,TRBJ2-5,TGTGCCAGCAGTGAACAAGCGGGAGAGGCGGAGACCCAGTACTTC,CASSEQAGEAETQYF
many,TRBV28,NA,15,TRBJ1-1,TGTGCCAGCAGTTCAGGGGCGGGGGTGAACACTGAAGCTTTCTTT,CASSSGAGVNTEAFF
many,TRBV5-1,TRBD1,14,TRBJ1-2,TGCGCCAGCAGCATGGGACAGAAGGGCTATGGCTACACCTTC,CASSMGQKGYGYTF
many,TRBV5-1,NA,15,TRBJ1-3,TGCGCCAGCAGCTTGGCAGACCGGCAGCCCAACACCATATATTTT,CASSLADRQPNTIYF
many,TRBV12-3/TRBV12-4,TRBD1,14,TRBJ2-5,TGTGCCAGCAGTGCCCGGGACAGGCAAGAGACCCAGTACTTC,CASSARDRQETQYF
NA,TRBV10-3,TRBD1,15,TRBJ2-5,TGTGCCATCAGTGATGGGACAGAGGGAATTGAGACCCAGTACTTC,CAISDGTEGIETQYF
few,TRBV6-1,NA,13,TRBJ2-7,TGTGCCAGCAGTGCGACAGTCTTTAACGAGCAGTACTTC,CASSATVFNEQYF
few,TRBV15,TRBD2,17,TRBJ2-5,TGTGCCACCAGCAGAGATGTGCCGGGAGGAGGGAAGGAGACCCAGTACTTC,CATSRDVPGGGKETQYF
many,TRBV12-3/TRBV12-4,TRBD2,15,TRBJ2-5,TGTGCCAGCAGTTCCCCTAGCGGGGGGGGAGAGACCCAGTACTTC,CASSSPSGGGETQYF
many,TRBV6-5,NA,12,TRBJ1-5,TGTGCCAGCAACCTACTCGATCAGCCCCAGCATTTT,CASNLLDQPQHF
many,TRBV24-1,NA,15,TRBJ2-3,TGTGCCACCAGTGAGTCAGGGTTTCCCACAGATACGCAGTATTTT,CATSESGFPTDTQYF
many,TRBV7-2,NA,16,TRBJ1-1,TGTGCCAGCAGCCGTACGTCCAGGGAGGGGAGGACTGAAGCTTTCTTT,CASSRTSREGRTEAFF
NA,TRBV12-3/TRBV12-4,NA,13,TRBJ1-2,TGTGCCAGCAGTACCCGGGAGGGGAAGGGCTACACCTTC,CASSTREGKGYTF
NA,TRBV12-3/TRBV12-4,NA,15,TRBJ2-6,TGTGCCAGCAGTTTAGGGAGGGGGCAAAGCGGCGTCCTGACTTTC,CASSLGRGQSGVLTF
many,TRBV19,TRBD1,13,TRBJ1-5,TGTGCCACTATGGGACAGGGGGCTCAGCCCCAGCATTTT,CATMGQGAQPQHF
NA,TRBV6-2/TRBV6-3,NA,15,TRBJ1-2,TGTGCCAGCAGTCCTCCTCCCCCAATCGGCTATGGCTACACCTTC,CASSPPPPIGYGYTF
few,TRBV9,NA,16,TRBJ2-7,TGTGCCAGCAGCAGTAAACAGGACAGAGAGACCTACGAGCAGTACTTC,CASSSKQDRETYEQYF
few,TRBV11-2,TRBD2,15,TRBJ2-5,TGTGCCAGCAGCCGGGAGGCCGGACCGGGCGAGACCCAGTACTTC,CASSREAGPGETQYF
many,TRBV7-8,NA,14,TRBJ2-7,TGTGCCAGCAGCTTAGCGGTTGGGACCTACGAGCAGTACTTC,CASSLAVGTYEQYF
many,TRBV11-1,TRBD2,15,TRBJ2-7,TGTGCCAGCAGCCCGGGGGGGGCATTTCTTGACGAGCAGTACTTC,CASSPGGAFLDEQYF
many,TRBV20-1,NA,14,TRBJ2-2,TGCAGTTTCCTCGGACTGACGAACACCGGGGAGCTGTTTTTT,CSFLGLTNTGELFF
many,TRBV2,NA,13,TRBJ2-5,TGTGCCAGCGTCCGGGACAACCAAGAGACCCAGTACTTC,CASVRDNQETQYF
many,TRBV11-1,NA,12,TRBJ2-7,TGTGCCAGCAGCCCCGCCCCCCACGAGCAGTACTTC,CASSPAPHEQYF
NA,TRBV3-1,NA,14,TRBJ2-7,TGTGCCAGCAGCCAGCGACAGCACTCCTACGAGCAGTACTTC,CASSQRQHSYEQYF
many,TRBV30,NA,12,TRBJ2-7,TGTGCCTGGAGGGTAGGGTCCTACGAGCAGTACTTC,CAWRVGSYEQYF
NA,TRBV30,NA,11,TRBJ1-2,TGTGCCGGGGGACGGTCCTATGGCTACACCTTC,CAGGRSYGYTF
many,TRBV5-1,TRBD1,14,TRBJ2-5,TGCGCCAGCAGCTTGAGCGGACAGGGAGAGACCCAGTACTTC,CASSLSGQGETQYF
many,TRBV15,NA,14,TRBJ2-7,TGTGCCACCAGCAGAGATGTCGGATCCTACGAGCAGTACTTC,CATSRDVGSYEQYF